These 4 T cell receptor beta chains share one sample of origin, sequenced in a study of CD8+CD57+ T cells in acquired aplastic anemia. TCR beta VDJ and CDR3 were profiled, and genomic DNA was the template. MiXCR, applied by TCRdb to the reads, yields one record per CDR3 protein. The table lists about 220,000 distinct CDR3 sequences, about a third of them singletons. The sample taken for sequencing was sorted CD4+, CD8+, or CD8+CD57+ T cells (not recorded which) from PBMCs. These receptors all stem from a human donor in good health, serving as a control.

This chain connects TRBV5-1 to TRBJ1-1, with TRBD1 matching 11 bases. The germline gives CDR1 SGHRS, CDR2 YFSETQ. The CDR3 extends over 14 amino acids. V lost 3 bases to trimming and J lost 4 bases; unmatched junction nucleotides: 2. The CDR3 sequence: CASSSGTGGTEAFF. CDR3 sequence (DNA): TGCGCCAGCAGCTCCGGGACAGGGGGCACTGAAGCTTTCTTT.

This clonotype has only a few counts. The CDR3 reads CASSLTENSYEQYF. The CDR3 nucleotides are TGTGCCAGCAGCCTGACAGAGAACTCCTACGAGCAGTACTTC. V is TRBV19 and J is TRBJ2-7; D perhaps matches TRBD1 (5 bases). This CDR3 comprises 14 residues. V was trimmed by 9 bases and J by 0 bases, leaving 15 bases between them. Looked up from germline, CDR1 is LNHDA and CDR2 is SQIVND (reference sequence).

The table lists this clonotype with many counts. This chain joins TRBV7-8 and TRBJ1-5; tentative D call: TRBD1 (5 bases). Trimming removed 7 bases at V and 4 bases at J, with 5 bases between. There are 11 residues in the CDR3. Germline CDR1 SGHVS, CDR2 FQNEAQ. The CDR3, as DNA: TGTGCCAGCAAGGGGAATCAGCCCCAGCATTTT. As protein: CASKGNQPQHF.

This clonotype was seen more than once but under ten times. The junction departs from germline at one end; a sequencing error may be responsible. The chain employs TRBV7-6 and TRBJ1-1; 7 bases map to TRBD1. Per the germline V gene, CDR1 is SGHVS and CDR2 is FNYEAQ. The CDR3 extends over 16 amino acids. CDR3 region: CPSSPVSGGLDTEAFF. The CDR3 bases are TGTCCCAGCAGCCCCGTGTCAGGGGGGCTCGACACTGAAGCTTTCTTT.